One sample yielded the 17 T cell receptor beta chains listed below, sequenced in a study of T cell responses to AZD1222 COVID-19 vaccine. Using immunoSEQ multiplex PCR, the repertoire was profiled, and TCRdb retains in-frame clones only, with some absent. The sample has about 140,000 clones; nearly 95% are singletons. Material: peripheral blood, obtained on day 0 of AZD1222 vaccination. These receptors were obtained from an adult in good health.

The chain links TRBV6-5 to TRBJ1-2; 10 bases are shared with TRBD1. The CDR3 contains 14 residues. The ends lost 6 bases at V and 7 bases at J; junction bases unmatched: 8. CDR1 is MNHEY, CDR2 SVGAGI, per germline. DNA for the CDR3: TGTGCCAGCAGAGATCGGGACAGGGGTCTTGGCTACACCTTC. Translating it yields CASRDRDRGLGYTF.

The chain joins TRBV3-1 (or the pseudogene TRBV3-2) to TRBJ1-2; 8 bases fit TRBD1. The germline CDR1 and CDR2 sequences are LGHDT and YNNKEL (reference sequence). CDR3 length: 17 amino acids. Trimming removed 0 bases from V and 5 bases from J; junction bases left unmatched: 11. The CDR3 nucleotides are TGTGCCAGCAGCCAAGATACAGGGGGGGGGCTTAGGTATGGCTACACCTTC. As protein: CASSQDTGGGLRYGYTF.

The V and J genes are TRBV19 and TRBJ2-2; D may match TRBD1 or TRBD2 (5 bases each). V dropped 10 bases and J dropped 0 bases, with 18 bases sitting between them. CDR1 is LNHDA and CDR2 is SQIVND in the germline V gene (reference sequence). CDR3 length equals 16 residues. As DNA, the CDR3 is TGTGCCATAGGGACCGCGGGCCGAACGAACACCGGGGAGCTGTTTTTT. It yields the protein CAIGTAGRTNTGELFF.

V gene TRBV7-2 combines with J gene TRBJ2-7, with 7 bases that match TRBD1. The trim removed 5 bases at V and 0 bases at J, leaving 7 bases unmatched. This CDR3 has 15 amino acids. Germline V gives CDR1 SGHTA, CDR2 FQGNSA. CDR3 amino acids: CASSPTGTVSYEQYF. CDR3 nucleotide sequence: TGTGCCAGCAGCCCCACCGGGACAGTCTCCTACGAGCAGTACTTC.

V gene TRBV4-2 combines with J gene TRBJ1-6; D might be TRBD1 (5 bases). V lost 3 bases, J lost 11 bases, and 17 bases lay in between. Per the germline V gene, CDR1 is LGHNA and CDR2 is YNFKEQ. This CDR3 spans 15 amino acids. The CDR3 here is CASSQDITGAPPLHF. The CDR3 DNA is TGTGCCAGCAGCCAGGATATAACAGGCGCCCCACCCCTCCACTTT.

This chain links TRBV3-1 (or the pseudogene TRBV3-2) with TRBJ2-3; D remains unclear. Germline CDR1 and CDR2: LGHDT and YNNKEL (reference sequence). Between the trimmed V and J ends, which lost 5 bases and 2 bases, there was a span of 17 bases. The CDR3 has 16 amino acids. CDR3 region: CASSARPGQITDTQYF. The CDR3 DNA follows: TGTGCCAGCAGCGCCCGGCCCGGTCAAATCACAGATACGCAGTATTTT.

For the CDR3, the DNA is TGTGCCAGCAGCTCGACACCCGCGAGGGGCTACACCTTC. The encoded protein is CASSSTPARGYTF. The rearrangement links TRBV7-3 to TRBJ1-2; D unclear. The CDR3 covers 13 residues. Trimming shortened V by 4 bases and J by 8 bases, and 14 bases separated the two germline ends. The germline CDR1 and CDR2 sequences are SGHTA and FQGTGA.

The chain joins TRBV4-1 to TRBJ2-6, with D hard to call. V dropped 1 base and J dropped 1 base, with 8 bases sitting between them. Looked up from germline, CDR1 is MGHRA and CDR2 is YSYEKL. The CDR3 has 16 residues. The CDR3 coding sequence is TGCGCCAGCAGCCAAGGACGCCAGTCTGGGGCCAACGTCCTGACTTTC. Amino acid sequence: CASSQGRQSGANVLTF.

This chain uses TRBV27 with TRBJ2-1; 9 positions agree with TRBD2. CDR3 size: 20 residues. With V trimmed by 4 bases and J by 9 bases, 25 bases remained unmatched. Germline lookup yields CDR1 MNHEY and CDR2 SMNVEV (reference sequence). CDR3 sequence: CASSYEAAGGPIYGRGEQFF. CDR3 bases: TGTGCCAGCAGTTACGAAGCGGCGGGAGGGCCAATTTATGGAAGGGGTGAGCAGTTCTTC.

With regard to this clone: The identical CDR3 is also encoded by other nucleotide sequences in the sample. The CDR3 sequence: CASSPGTYEQYF. The CDR3 coding sequence is TGTGCCAGCAGCCCAGGAACCTACGAGCAGTACTTC. The chain has TRBV7-9 and TRBJ2-7; D gene uncertain. V gave up 5 bases and J gave up 2 bases, with 7 bases separating them. Germline V gene sequence: CDR1 SEHNR, CDR2 FQNEAQ (reference sequence). The CDR3 has 12 amino acids.

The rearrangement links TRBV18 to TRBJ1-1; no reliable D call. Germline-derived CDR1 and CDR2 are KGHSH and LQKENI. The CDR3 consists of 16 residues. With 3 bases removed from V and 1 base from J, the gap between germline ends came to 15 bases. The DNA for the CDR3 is TGTGCCAGCTCACCGTACACCGGGTGGGGGAACACTGAAGCTTTCTTT. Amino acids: CASSPYTGWGNTEAFF.

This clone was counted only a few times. CDR3: CAWRIGQYNSPLHF. The CDR3 coding sequence is TGTGCCTGGCGGATCGGCCAGTATAATTCACCCCTCCACTTT. The chain recombines TRBV30 with TRBJ1-6, with D unclear. Deletions cut 5 bases from V and 4 bases from J, with 12 bases between. Germline lookup yields CDR1 GTSNPN and CDR2 SVGIG (reference sequence). This CDR3 is 14 amino acids long.

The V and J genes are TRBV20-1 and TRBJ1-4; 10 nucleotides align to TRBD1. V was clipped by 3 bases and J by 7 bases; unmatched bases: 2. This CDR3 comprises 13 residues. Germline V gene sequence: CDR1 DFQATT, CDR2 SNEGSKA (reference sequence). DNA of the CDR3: TGCAGTGCTAGTTGGACAGGGGGTGAAAAACTGTTTTTT. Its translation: CSASWTGGEKLFF.

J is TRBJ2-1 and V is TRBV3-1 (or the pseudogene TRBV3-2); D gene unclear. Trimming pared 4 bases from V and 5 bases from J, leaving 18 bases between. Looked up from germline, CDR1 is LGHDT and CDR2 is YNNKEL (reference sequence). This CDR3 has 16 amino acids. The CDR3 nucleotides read TGTGCCAGCAGCCTTTCCTCTTTAGGACCGGACAATGAGCAGTTCTTC. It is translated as CASSLSSLGPDNEQFF.

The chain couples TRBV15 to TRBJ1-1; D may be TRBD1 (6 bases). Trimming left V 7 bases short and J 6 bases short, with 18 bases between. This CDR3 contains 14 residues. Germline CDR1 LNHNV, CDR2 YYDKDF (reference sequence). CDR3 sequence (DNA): TGTGCCACCACTACGAGGGCGGGGGCTTCTGAAGCTTTCTTT. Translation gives CATTTRAGASEAFF. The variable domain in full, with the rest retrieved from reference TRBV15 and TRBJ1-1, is DAMVIQNPRYQVTQFGKPVTLSCSQTLNHNVMYWYQQKSSQAPKLLFHYYDKDFNNEADTPDNFQSRRPNTSFCFLDIRSPGLGDTAMYLCATTTRAGASEAFFGQGTRLTVV.

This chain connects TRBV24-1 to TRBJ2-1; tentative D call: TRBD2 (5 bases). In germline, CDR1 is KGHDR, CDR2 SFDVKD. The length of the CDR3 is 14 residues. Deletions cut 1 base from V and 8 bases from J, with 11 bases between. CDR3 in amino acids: CATSDFSRVDEQFF. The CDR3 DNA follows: TGTGCCACCAGTGATTTCTCGCGGGTCGATGAGCAGTTCTTC.

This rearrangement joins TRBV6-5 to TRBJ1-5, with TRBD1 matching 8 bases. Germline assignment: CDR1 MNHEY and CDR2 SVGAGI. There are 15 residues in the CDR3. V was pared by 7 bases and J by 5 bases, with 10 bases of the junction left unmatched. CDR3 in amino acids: CASTQGQGADQPQHF. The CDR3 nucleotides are TGTGCCAGCACCCAAGGGCAGGGGGCAGATCAGCCCCAGCATTTT.